The 30 T cell receptor beta chains in this list originate from one sample, sequenced in a study of blood T cell repertoires in COVID-19 (dated by TCRdb to between 2020 and 2021). The library was obtained by the immunoSEQ multiplex PCR assay. In its TCRdb copy, this immuneACCESS table keeps in-frame sequences only and misses some clones. Where compared with another copy, unresolved V genes explain less than half of these, and the others have no known cause. The sample contains around 73,000 clones, more than 70% of them found a single time. The ten largest clones take up 2% to 2.5% of the sample. The sequencing sample was made of peripheral blood. These receptors were collected from a man aged 65 to 85 with COVID-19, enrolled during active disease.

This rearrangement joins TRBV6-5 to TRBJ1-1, with D possibly TRBD1 on 6 matching bases. The CDR3 is 13 residues long. Germline V CDR1 and CDR2: MNHEY, SVGAGI. V was clipped by 7 bases and J by 11 bases, with 20 bases between them. The CDR3 nucleotides read TGTGCCAGCATACCGACAGGTGGGCTGTTGGCTTTCTTT. It specifies CASIPTGGLLAFF.

The rearrangement joins TRBV5-1 to TRBJ1-1, with 9 nucleotides matching TRBD1. Germline loops: CDR1 SGHRS, CDR2 YFSETQ. The CDR3 runs to 14 residues. The V and J ends lost 3 bases and 8 bases, in that order; junction bases with no gene match: 8. CDR3 protein: CASSYGQGLGEAFF. Here the CDR3 DNA reads TGCGCCAGCAGCTATGGACAGGGGTTAGGAGAAGCTTTCTTT. The whole variable domain, filled in from reference TRBV5-1 and TRBJ1-1, reads KAGVTQTPRYLIKTRGQQVTLSCSPISGHRSVSWYQQTPGQGLQFLFEYFSETQRNKGNFPGRFSGRQFSNSRSEMNVSTLELGDSALYLCASSYGQGLGEAFFGQGTRLTVV.

J is TRBJ1-1 and V is TRBV9; D gene ambiguous. This CDR3 comprises 14 residues. Germline loops: CDR1 SGDLS, CDR2 YYNGEE. Trimming left V 0 bases short and J 6 bases short, with 12 bases between. The CDR3, as DNA: TGTGCCAGCAGCGTAGTTGAAAGTGGAGCTGAAGCTTTCTTT. Encoded protein: CASSVVESGAEAFF.

In this sample, this clone turned up a few times. The chain joins TRBV28 to TRBJ1-5; possible D gene TRBD1, 6 bases. The germline V gene has CDR1 MDHEN and CDR2 SYDVKM. Between the trimmed V and J ends, which lost 7 bases and 5 bases, there was a span of 15 bases. The CDR3 contains 14 residues. This CDR3 is CASTLTRGHQPQHF. The CDR3 DNA reads as TGTGCCAGCACCCTAACCAGGGGCCATCAGCCCCAGCATTTT.

This chain links TRBV6-5 with TRBJ1-2; D unresolved. The CDR3 runs 14 residues. Per germline, CDR1 MNHEY and CDR2 SVGAGI. Trimming shortened V by 8 bases and J by 7 bases, and 20 bases separated the two germline ends. CDR3 loop: CASHLNIGAGGYTF. The CDR3 DNA reads as TGTGCCAGCCACCTTAATATCGGCGCGGGTGGCTACACCTTC.

A single count supports this clone. The chain recombines TRBV7-9 with TRBJ1-2, with a tentative D call TRBD1 (6 bases). The CDR3 is made up of 16 amino acids. Trimming removed 5 bases from V and 4 bases from J, with 20 bases in between. From germline, CDR1 is SEHNR and CDR2 FQNEAQ (reference sequence). This CDR3 is CASSPGGGDAFYGYTF. CDR3 nucleotide sequence: TGTGCCAGCAGCCCCGGGGGGGGCGACGCCTTCTATGGCTACACCTTC.

The genes are TRBV19 and TRBJ2-7; D possibly corresponds to TRBD2 (5 bases). This CDR3 has 14 residues. Germline V lookup: CDR1 LNHDA, CDR2 SQIVND (reference sequence). V lost 5 bases, J lost 2 bases, and 13 bases lay in between. The CDR3 bases are TGTGCCAGTAGTCCGGGGTCAAATCCCTACGAGCAGTACTTC. It specifies CASSPGSNPYEQYF.

The chain couples TRBV19 to TRBJ1-1; D not resolved. The germline V gene encodes CDR1 LNHDA and CDR2 SQIVND (reference sequence). The CDR3 is 16 amino acids. The V end was cut by 1 base, the J end by 2 bases, with 14 bases between. For the CDR3, the DNA is TGTGCCAGTAGTATAGTGGGCCAGATTAAAAACACTGAAGCTTTCTTT. As protein: CASSIVGQIKNTEAFF.

The chain recombines TRBV27 with TRBJ2-5; D gene uncertain. Germline values: CDR1 MNHEY, CDR2 SMNVEV (reference sequence). The length of the CDR3 is 16 residues. Trimming took 4 bases from V and 4 from J, leaving 19 bases between them. The CDR3 protein is CASSSHARSTRETQYF. The CDR3 bases are TGTGCCAGCAGTTCCCATGCGCGGTCTACCCGAGAGACCCAGTACTTC.

V and J are TRBV28 and TRBJ2-7, with 7 nucleotides matching TRBD1. The CDR3 length is 12 residues. Germline V gene data show CDR1 as MDHEN and CDR2 as SYDVKM. V was clipped by 5 bases and J by 6 bases; unmatched bases: 4. The CDR3 here is CASSATGFEQYF. The CDR3 DNA reads TGTGCCAGCAGTGCGACAGGGTTCGAGCAGTACTTC. Combining the CDR3 with reference TRBV28 and TRBJ2-7 gives the whole variable domain DVKVTQSSRYLVKRTGEKVFLECVQDMDHENMFWYRQDPGLGLRLIYFSYDVKMKEKGDIPEGYSVSREKKERFSLILESASTNQTSMYLCASSATGFEQYFGPGTRLTVT.

Only a few counts were recorded for this clone. This rearrangement joins TRBV28 to TRBJ1-1; D ambiguous. CDR1 is MDHEN, CDR2 SYDVKM, per germline. Trimming left V 2 bases short and J 4 bases short, with 5 bases between. The CDR3 sequence is 12 residues long. The CDR3 coding sequence is TGTGCCAGCAGTTTAGAGGTCACTGAAGCTTTCTTT. Translated: CASSLEVTEAFF.

This chain uses TRBV5-1 with TRBJ2-7, with D maybe TRBD2 (5 bases). The CDR3 contains 16 residues. Trimming pared 2 bases from V and 0 bases from J, leaving 15 bases between. Germline V gene lookup returns CDR1 SGHRS and CDR2 YFSETQ. The CDR3 DNA reads TGCGCCAGCAGCTTAATACCTTCGCGGGTCTCCTACGAGCAGTACTTC. As protein: CASSLIPSRVSYEQYF. Full variable domain (missing parts from reference TRBV5-1 and TRBJ2-7): KAGVTQTPRYLIKTRGQQVTLSCSPISGHRSVSWYQQTPGQGLQFLFEYFSETQRNKGNFPGRFSGRQFSNSRSEMNVSTLELGDSALYLCASSLIPSRVSYEQYFGPGTRLTVT.

The V gene is TRBV19, the J gene TRBJ2-3, with D tentatively TRBD2 (6 bases). Germline V gene data show CDR1 as LNHDA and CDR2 as SQIVND (reference sequence). Trimming took off 8 bases at V and 0 bases at J, with 12 bases between the two ends. The CDR3 covers 14 residues. The CDR3 is CASGTSLSTDTQYF. The CDR3 DNA reads TGTGCCAGTGGGACTTCCCTTAGCACAGATACGCAGTATTTT.

CDR3 sequence (DNA): TGTGCCAGCAGTTTTCAGGGAAGCAGTGGCTACACCTTC. As protein: CASSFQGSSGYTF. The chain combines TRBV28 with TRBJ1-2, with D possibly being TRBD1 (5 bases). Germline values: CDR1 MDHEN, CDR2 SYDVKM. V was shortened by 3 bases and J by 7 bases, with 12 bases between the two germline ends. This CDR3 spans 13 amino acids.

The chain combines TRBV29-1 with TRBJ1-4, with 8 bases lining up with TRBD1. The length of the CDR3 is 13 residues. CDR1 and CDR2 from the germline V gene are SQVTM and ANQGSEA. Losses at the gene ends were 7 bases for V and 5 bases for J; bases not matched to a gene: 6. DNA for the CDR3: TGCAGCGCTACGACAGGGGTGAATGAAAAACTGTTTTTT. This sequence encodes CSATTGVNEKLFF.

The chain combines TRBV5-1 with TRBJ2-6; D gene unclear. The V end lost 0 bases, the J end lost 0 bases, and 4 bases lay between the germline ends. The CDR3 is 15 residues long. The germline V gene has CDR1 SGHRS and CDR2 YFSETQ. The CDR3 sequence: CASSLANSGANVLTF. In DNA, the CDR3 is TGCGCCAGCAGCTTGGCCAACTCTGGGGCCAACGTCCTGACTTTC.

The V gene is TRBV7-8, the J gene TRBJ2-7; 8 bases align to TRBD2. Germline lookup yields CDR1 SGHVS and CDR2 FQNEAQ. J gave up 0 bases and V 5 bases, and 3 bases lay outside the gene matches. The length of the CDR3 is 14 residues. The CDR3 sequence: CASSKTSDSYEQYF. The CDR3 bases are TGTGCCAGCAGCAAGACTAGCGACTCCTACGAGCAGTACTTC.

V and J are TRBV3-1 (or the pseudogene TRBV3-2) and TRBJ1-2; the match to TRBD1 covers 10 bases. The J segment lost 7 bases and the V segment lost 4 bases, leaving 6 bases of the junction unmatched. Per germline, CDR1 LGHDT and CDR2 YNNKEL (reference sequence). The CDR3 loop spans 14 amino acids. The CDR3 reads CASSPSTGGPGYTF. CDR3 coding DNA: TGTGCCAGCAGCCCCTCGACAGGGGGCCCTGGCTACACCTTC.

The rearrangement uses TRBV27 and TRBJ2-7, with TRBD1 matching over 7 bases. V shed 2 bases and J 4 bases; nucleotides not matched to a gene: 2. CDR1 is MNHEY and CDR2 is SMNVEV in the germline V gene (reference sequence). The CDR3 consists of 13 residues. The CDR3 loop is CASSLTRGYEQYF. The CDR3, as DNA: TGTGCCAGCAGTTTAACCAGGGGGTACGAGCAGTACTTC.

The CDR3: CATSNSGTDTQYF. In DNA form, the CDR3 reads TGTGCCACCTCCAATTCGGGCACAGATACGCAGTATTTT. V gene TRBV7-2 combines with J gene TRBJ2-3; D not resolved. The V end lost 10 bases, the J end lost 1 base, and 12 bases lay between the germline ends. CDR1 is SGHTA, CDR2 FQGNSA, per germline. The CDR3 has 13 residues.

The chain joins TRBV15 to TRBJ1-1; D call uncertain. This CDR3 comprises 13 residues. V lost 1 base and J 5 bases, leaving 8 bases between the germline ends. Germline CDR1 is LNHNV and CDR2 is YYDKDF (reference sequence). The CDR3 sequence: CATSRGEQTEAFF. CDR3 coding DNA: TGTGCCACCAGCAGAGGGGAGCAAACTGAAGCTTTCTTT. Full variable domain (missing parts from reference TRBV15 and TRBJ1-1): DAMVIQNPRYQVTQFGKPVTLSCSQTLNHNVMYWYQQKSSQAPKLLFHYYDKDFNNEADTPDNFQSRRPNTSFCFLDIRSPGLGDTAMYLCATSRGEQTEAFFGQGTRLTVV.

The rearrangement links TRBV4-1 to TRBJ1-2; no definite D call. Between the trimmed V and J ends, which lost 1 base and 1 base, there was a span of 19 bases. CDR1 MGHRA and CDR2 YSYEKL come from the germline V gene. The CDR3 is 18 residues long. Written as DNA, the CDR3 is TGCGCCAGCAGCCAAGTTACCCTCCTCCCGTCCTATAACTATGGCTACACCTTC. This codes for CASSQVTLLPSYNYGYTF.

This clone was seen a handful of times. Germline is not matched at one junction end, which may reflect a read error. The chain employs TRBV7-3 and TRBJ2-2; 10 bases are a match to TRBD1. Germline CDR1 SGHTA, CDR2 FQGTGA. This CDR3 has 15 amino acids. CDR3 in DNA: TGTGCCAGCAGCGAGGGGACAGGGGCACACCGGGGAGCTGTTTTT. This sequence encodes CASSEGTGAHRGAVF.

The chain recombines TRBV19 with TRBJ2-1; no reliable D call. V dropped 4 bases and J dropped 1 base, with 5 bases sitting between them. Germline V gene sequence: CDR1 LNHDA, CDR2 SQIVND (reference sequence). The CDR3 loop spans 13 amino acids. CDR3 residues: CASSTSSYNEQFF. The CDR3 region has the DNA TGTGCCAGTAGTACTAGTTCCTACAATGAGCAGTTCTTC.

This rearrangement joins TRBV12-3 or TRBV12-4 to TRBJ2-1; weak D call: TRBD1 (5 bases). The germline V and J ends were trimmed by 0 bases and 11 bases, with 11 bases remaining between them. CDR3 size: 13 residues. CDR3 coding DNA: TGTGCCAGCAGTTTAGCGCAAGGGGAAAAGCAGTTCTTC. Translating gives CASSLAQGEKQFF.

The chain carries TRBV14 and TRBJ2-7; 10 bases match TRBD2. Per germline, CDR1 SGHDN and CDR2 FVKESK. Germline trimming cut 1 base from V and 12 bases from J; bases unmatched to any gene: 9. This CDR3 comprises 14 residues. CDR3 nucleotide sequence: TGTGCCAGCAGCCAAGGATTTTCTAGCGGGAGTCTGTACTTC. Its protein is CASSQGFSSGSLYF.

This chain links TRBV5-1 with TRBJ2-2, with D unresolved. Germline CDR1 is SGHRS and CDR2 is YFSETQ. The ends were cut back, 7 bases at V and 7 bases at J, with 14 bases in the middle. There are 13 residues in the CDR3. CDR3 bases: TGCGCCAGCTCCATTACCTATAGCGGGGAGCTGTTTTTT. Its protein is CASSITYSGELFF.

V gene TRBV14 combines with J gene TRBJ2-3; 7 bases fit TRBD2. V shed 1 base, J shed 8 bases, and the junction held 6 bases outside the gene matches. CDR1 is SGHDN, CDR2 FVKESK, per germline. The CDR3 loop spans 14 amino acids. Here the CDR3 DNA reads TGTGCCAGCAGCCAAGCCGCGGGAGTGAGTACGCAGTATTTT. Its protein product is CASSQAAGVSTQYF.

The chain couples TRBV18 to TRBJ2-1; 9 bases map to TRBD2. With 3 bases clipped from V and 4 bases from J, the junction kept 10 bases outside the gene matches. CDR3 length: 17 amino acids. Germline V gene lookup returns CDR1 KGHSH and CDR2 LQKENI. CDR3 DNA sequence: TGTGCCAGCTCACCGAGGGCTAGCGGGACATATTACAATGAGCAGTTCTTC. Its protein product is CASSPRASGTYYNEQFF.

The chain joins TRBV27 to TRBJ2-6; D not resolved. Deletions cut 3 bases from V and 0 bases from J, with 3 bases between. This CDR3 is 14 amino acids long. Germline values: CDR1 MNHEY, CDR2 SMNVEV (reference sequence). This chain's CDR3 is CASSFSSGANVLTF. In DNA form, the CDR3 reads TGTGCCAGCAGTTTTAGCTCTGGGGCCAACGTCCTGACTTTC.